The rows below give T cell receptor beta chains drawn from one sample of a study of T cell responses to AZD1222 COVID-19 vaccine. Using immunoSEQ multiplex PCR, the repertoire was profiled, and TCRdb retains in-frame clones only, with some absent. Of around 100,000 clones in the sample, 88% were seen once. This specimen was peripheral blood, taken 28 days after the second AZD1222 dose. These receptors all stem from an adult who received the AZD1222 COVID-19 vaccine. CDR3s include the opening cysteine and the closing phenylalanine or tryptophan. A D gene is named only where the DNA matches it firmly. The size of a clone is reported for some rows only, either as once, few or many, or as a class for expanded clones.

-	TRBD1	TRBV19	TRBJ2-1	CASSLRGYGEQFF	TGTGCCAGTAGTCTCAGGGGGTATGGTGAGCAGTTCTTC
once	TRBD1	TRBV7-2	TRBJ1-5	CASSRRVTGENQPQHF	TGTGCCAGCAGCCGTAGGGTGACAGGGGAAAATCAGCCCCAGCATTTT
-	-	TRBV10-3	TRBJ1-1	CAISESLSGVVTEAFF	TGTGCCATCAGTGAAAGTTTATCAGGGGTGGTCACTGAAGCTTTCTTT
-	-	TRBV3-1/TRBV3-2	TRBJ1-5	CASSPPGGAQHF	TGTGCCAGCAGCCCCCCGGGGGGTGCCCAGCATTTT
-	-	TRBV6-5	TRBJ2-7	CASKSRDPLEYF	TGTGCCAGCAAGTCGCGGGACCCCTTGGAGTACTTC
-	-	TRBV6-2/TRBV6-3	TRBJ2-1	CASSYSIGAPVF	TGTGCCAGCAGTTACTCGATAGGGGCTCCGGTCTTC
-	-	TRBV24-1	TRBJ2-5	CATSDSQGQETQYF	TGTGCCACCAGTGATTCTCAAGGCCAAGAGACCCAGTACTTC
-	TRBD2	TRBV6-5	TRBJ2-1	CASSRDYYNEQFF	TGTGCCAGCAGTAGGGACTACTACAATGAGCAGTTCTTC
-	TRBD2	TRBV7-9	TRBJ2-5	CASSLVAGAYQETQYF	TGTGCCAGCAGCTTAGTAGCGGGGGCGTACCAAGAGACCCAGTACTTC
few	TRBD1	TRBV19	TRBJ2-2	CASITGGGRTGELFF	TGTGCCAGTATTACAGGGGGCGGTAGGACCGGGGAGCTGTTTTTT
-	TRBD1	TRBV6-5	TRBJ2-7	CASSLQGGDGYEQYF	TGTGCCAGCAGCCTACAGGGGGGCGATGGGTACGAGCAGTACTTC
-	TRBD1	TRBV6-6	TRBJ1-6	CASSYSGQVYNSPLHF	TGTGCCAGCAGTTACTCGGGACAGGTTTATAATTCACCCCTCCACTTT
-	-	TRBV5-5	TRBJ1-3	CASSSWSAAGNTIYF	TGTGCCAGCAGCTCCTGGTCGGCGGCTGGAAACACCATATATTTT
-	-	TRBV12-5	TRBJ1-5	CASASGSNQPQHF	TGTGCTAGTGCCTCTGGCAGCAATCAGCCCCAGCATTTT
-	-	TRBV11-3	TRBJ1-1	CASSQQGYTEAFF	TGTGCCAGCTCTCAACAGGGCTACACTGAAGCTTTCTTT
-	-	TRBV10-2	TRBJ2-1	CASSEQSYNEQFF	TGCGCCAGCAGTGAGCAGTCATACAATGAGCAGTTCTTC
-	-	TRBV6-5	TRBJ1-4	CASKALTNEKLFF	TGTGCCAGCAAGGCACTAACTAATGAAAAACTGTTTTTT
-	-	TRBV6-1	TRBJ2-5	CASSEIGRETQYF	TGTGCCAGCAGTGAAATTGGGAGGGAGACCCAGTACTTC
-	-	TRBV2	TRBJ1-2	CASSVLNYGYTF	TGTGCCAGCAGTGTCCTTAACTATGGCTACACCTTC
-	-	TRBV10-1	TRBJ2-7	CASSSSGNHEQYF	TGCGCCAGCAGTAGTTCGGGGAACCACGAGCAGTACTTC
-	TRBD1	TRBV6-6	TRBJ1-2	CASSRQGGEDGYTF	TGTGCCAGCAGTCGACAGGGAGGGGAGGATGGCTACACCTTC
-	TRBD1	TRBV15	TRBJ2-1	CATSGTGSYNEQFF	TGTGCCACCAGTGGGACAGGGTCCTACAATGAGCAGTTCTTC
-	TRBD2	TRBV10-3	TRBJ2-7	CAISDLSGGAYEQYF	TGTGCCATCAGTGATTTAAGCGGGGGGGCCTACGAGCAGTACTTC
-	-	TRBV10-3	TRBJ1-6	CAIGSSYNSPLHF	TGTGCCATCGGCAGCTCCTATAATTCACCCCTCCACTTT
-	-	TRBV11-2	TRBJ1-1	CASSLRGAEAFF	TGTGCCAGCAGCTTAAGGGGGGCTGAAGCTTTCTTT
few	-	TRBV11-2	TRBJ2-2	CASSLEFGELFF	TGTGCCAGCAGCTTAGAATTCGGGGAGCTGTTTTTT
-	-	TRBV6-5	TRBJ2-5	CASSYFRVSETQYF	TGTGCCAGCAGTTACTTCAGGGTGTCGGAGACCCAGTACTTC
once	-	TRBV5-1	TRBJ2-2	CASSLVQDTYTGELFF	TGCGCCAGCAGCTTGGTCCAGGACACTTACACCGGGGAGCTGTTTTTT
-	-	TRBV7-3	TRBJ2-6	CASSQNPSGANVLTF	TGTGCCAGCAGCCAAAATCCCTCTGGGGCCAACGTCCTGACTTTC
-	-	TRBV4-2	TRBJ1-1	CASSQEGQNTEAFF	TGTGCCAGCAGCCAAGAGGGACAGAACACTGAAGCTTTCTTT
-	-	TRBV25-1	TRBJ2-1	CASSPGDKTRRGYNEQFF	TGTGCCAGCAGTCCAGGGGATAAGACTAGGCGGGGTTACAATGAGCAGTTCTTC
-	-	TRBV3-1/TRBV3-2	TRBJ2-2	CASSATAGELFF	TGTGCCAGCAGCGCAACAGCCGGGGAGCTGTTTTTT
-	-	TRBV6-2/TRBV6-3	TRBJ2-7	CASSSSTGSEQYF	TGTGCCAGCAGTAGCTCGACAGGATCCGAGCAGTACTTC
-	-	TRBV6-5	TRBJ2-2	CASRFRAGVTGELFF	TGTGCCAGCAGATTTAGGGCAGGGGTCACCGGGGAGCTGTTTTTT
-	-	TRBV9	TRBJ1-1	CASSVVRDSMNTEAFF	TGTGCCAGCAGCGTAGTCAGGGACTCAATGAACACTGAAGCTTTCTTT
-	-	TRBV7-3	TRBJ1-1	CASSTAGGMNTEAFF	TGTGCCAGCAGCACGGCTGGGGGAATGAACACTGAAGCTTTCTTT
-	-	TRBV7-2	TRBJ1-5	CASSPTRSQPQHF	TGTGCCAGCAGTCCAACAAGGAGTCAGCCCCAGCATTTT
-	-	TRBV6-2/TRBV6-3	TRBJ1-3	CASSYGNSGNTIYF	TGTGCCAGCAGTTACGGGAACTCTGGAAACACCATATATTTT
few	-	TRBV21-1	TRBJ1-3	CASSLRGCGNTIYF	TGTGCCAGCAGCCTGCGGGGCTGTGGAAACACCATATATTTT
-	-	TRBV4-3	TRBJ2-3	CASSQDRWGAKDTQYF	TGCGCCAGCAGCCAAGATCGCTGGGGGGCCAAAGATACGCAGTATTTT
-	TRBD1	TRBV4-3	TRBJ2-6	CASSQDPPGQGSGANVLTF	TGCGCCAGCAGCCAAGATCCTCCGGGACAGGGGTCCGGGGCCAACGTCCTGACTTTC
-	-	TRBV19	TRBJ2-1	CASSIWGNEQFF	TGTGCCAGTAGCATCTGGGGGAATGAGCAGTTCTTC
-	-	TRBV3-1/TRBV3-2	TRBJ1-3	CASSQDRWGTPGTGNTIYF	TGTGCCAGCAGCCAAGATCGGTGGGGCACCCCAGGGACTGGAAACACCATATATTTT
-	-	TRBV3-1/TRBV3-2	TRBJ1-6	CASSQDGDLSDF	TGTGCCAGCAGCCAAGATGGGGACTTGTCGGACTTT
-	TRBD2	TRBV7-2	TRBJ2-5	CASSPRLAEETQYF	TGTGCCAGCAGCCCCCGACTAGCTGAGGAGACCCAGTACTTC
-	-	TRBV10-1	TRBJ1-1	CASSFNSYTEAFF	TGCGCCAGCAGCTTTAACAGTTACACTGAAGCTTTCTTT
-	TRBD1	TRBV11-2	TRBJ1-1	CASSLLWGTATLGTEAFF	TGTGCCAGCAGCTTATTATGGGGGACAGCCACTCTGGGAACTGAAGCTTTCTTT
-	-	TRBV5-6	TRBJ1-2	CASSLVRERGYTF	TGTGCCAGCAGCTTGGTCAGGGAACGTGGCTACACCTTC
-	TRBD1	TRBV2	TRBJ1-2	CASGSGTASNYGYTF	TGTGCCAGCGGGTCCGGGACAGCTTCGAACTATGGCTACACCTTC
-	TRBD1	TRBV19	TRBJ1-6	CASSIPRTGTNNSPLHF	TGTGCCAGTAGTATACCCCGGACAGGGACGAATAATTCACCCCTCCACTTT